The 22 T cell receptor beta chains below were found in one sample sequenced in a study of T cells expressing NK-cell markers. One entry per CDR3 protein, without DNA, is what TCRdb gives after re-calling the 5' RACE reads. This sample's clone table lists 550,000 to 600,000 distinct CDR3 sequences. The sequencing sample was made of blood T cells: a sorted CD56 or NKG2C T cell subset, CD4+ or CD8+ T cells, or bulk PBMC T cells (not recorded which). The receptors derive from a man in his late teens or twenties in good health.

The chain is built from TRBV20-1 and TRBJ2-7; TCRdb's D call of TRBD1 is untestable without DNA. Germline CDR1 and CDR2: DFQATT and SNEGSKA (reference sequence). The CDR3 is made up of 13 amino acids. This CDR3 reads CSAPRPGSGKQYF.

CDR3 in amino acids: CSAGVGLQETQYF. V is TRBV29-1 and J is TRBJ2-5; no DNA is available, so the TRBD2 call from TCRdb remains unchecked. The CDR3 loop spans 13 amino acids. Germline CDR1 and CDR2: SQVTM and ANQGSEA. The full variable domain, with the rest looked up from reference TRBV29-1 and TRBJ2-5, is SAVISQKPSRDICQRGTSLTIQCQVDSQVTMMFWYRQQPGQSLTLIATANQGSEATYESGFVIDKFPISRPNLTFSTLTVSNMSPEDSSIYLCSAGVGLQETQYFGPGTRLLVL.

This chain joins TRBV6-4 and TRBJ2-2. CDR3 length: 14 residues. From germline, CDR1 is MRHNA and CDR2 SNTAGT. CDR3 loop: CASSARQYTGELFF.

This sequence joins TRBV18 and TRBJ2-2; as DNA is missing, the TRBD1 call by TCRdb cannot be tested. The CDR3 runs 15 residues. Germline-derived CDR1 and CDR2 are KGHSH and LQKENI. The CDR3 sequence: CASSPGQGTAGELFF.

The V gene is TRBV10-3, the J gene TRBJ2-5; the D call of TRBD1 rests on TCRdb alone, since no DNA is present to check it. Germline loops: CDR1 ENHRY, CDR2 SYGVKD. This CDR3 region has 15 residues. Here the CDR3 reads CAISESLTGLETQYF.

This chain joins TRBV9 and TRBJ2-7; TCRdb's D gene call, TRBD2, goes unchecked for lack of DNA. The CDR3 runs 15 residues. The germline V gene encodes CDR1 SGDLS and CDR2 YYNGEE. Here the CDR3 reads CASSPTLGLAYEQYF.

The chain joins TRBV9 to TRBJ2-3; TCRdb reports TRBD1, a call that lacks DNA to check it against. Per the germline V gene, CDR1 is SGDLS and CDR2 is YYNGEE. This CDR3 is built from 14 residues. The CDR3 spells CASSATGSWDTQYF.

This chain connects TRBV20-1 to TRBJ1-1; absent DNA, TCRdb's TRBD1 call cannot be checked. This CDR3 comprises 13 residues. Germline V gene lookup returns CDR1 DFQATT and CDR2 SNEGSKA (reference sequence). CDR3 amino acids: CSAIYGVRTEAFF.

This rearrangement joins TRBV11-1 to TRBJ2-2; absent DNA, TCRdb's TRBD1 call cannot be checked. Germline V gives CDR1 SGHAT, CDR2 FQDESV (reference sequence). The CDR3 has 18 amino acids. The CDR3 sequence is CASSLVRGLVANTGELFF.

This sequence joins TRBV20-1 and TRBJ2-3; checking the TCRdb D call of TRBD2 is not possible without DNA. Germline lookup yields CDR1 DFQATT and CDR2 SNEGSKA (reference sequence). The CDR3 contains 13 residues. The CDR3 reads CSAWAPLSGSQYF.

The chain links TRBV29-1 to TRBJ2-7; the TRBD2 assignment by TCRdb is unverifiable without DNA. This CDR3 is 17 amino acids long. CDR1 and CDR2 (germline): SQVTM, ANQGSEA. The CDR3 is CSVAGLAGTDNSYEQYF.

The V call is TRBV7-8, the J call TRBJ1-2; TCRdb's D call, TRBD1, is unchecked because there is no DNA. The germline CDR1 and CDR2 sequences are SGHVS and FQNEAQ. This CDR3 is built from 15 residues. The CDR3 reads CASSLEFGQRYGYTF. Together with reference TRBV7-8 and TRBJ1-2, the CDR3 gives the full variable domain: GAGVSQSPRYKVAKRGQDVALRCDPISGHVSLFWYQQALGQGPEFLTYFQNEAQLDKSGLPSDRFFAERPEGSVSTLKIQRTQQEDSAVYLCASSLEFGQRYGYTFGSGTRLTVV.

V and J are TRBV24-1 and TRBJ1-1; TCRdb's assignment of TRBD1 cannot be checked, as there is no DNA. The CDR3 spans 13 residues. The germline CDR1 and CDR2 sequences are KGHDR and SFDVKD. The chain's CDR3 is CATKAAGFTEAFF.

The V gene is TRBV12-3 or TRBV12-4, the J gene TRBJ2-4; the D call of TRBD2 rests on TCRdb alone, since no DNA is present to check it. The CDR3 is 17 amino acids. This chain's CDR3 is CASSPHPLGLTKNIQYF.

This chain joins TRBV7-3 and TRBJ2-1; as DNA is missing, the TRBD2 call by TCRdb cannot be tested. Germline CDR1 is SGHTA and CDR2 is FQGTGA. The CDR3 loop spans 13 amino acids. The CDR3: CASSWGGGDEQFF.

This chain joins TRBV7-2 and TRBJ2-2. The CDR3 has 16 residues. CDR1 is SGHTA and CDR2 is FQGNSA in the germline V gene. This chain's CDR3 is CASSLAVFANTGELFF.

The rearrangement uses TRBV24-1 and TRBJ2-1. The germline V gene has CDR1 KGHDR and CDR2 SFDVKD. The CDR3 is made up of 14 amino acids. The CDR3 spells CATSDGRVGNEQFF.

V is TRBV6-4 and J is TRBJ1-5; the D call from TCRdb, TRBD1, cannot be confirmed without DNA. CDR1 and CDR2 (germline): MRHNA, SNTAGT. The CDR3 consists of 16 residues. Here the CDR3 reads CASSPGTGSSNQPQHF.

This chain links TRBV5-1 with TRBJ1-6; TCRdb's D call, TRBD1, is unchecked because there is no DNA. Germline CDR1 SGHRS, CDR2 YFSETQ. The CDR3 is 14 residues long. The CDR3 loop reads CASAARDGDSPLHF.

The rearrangement joins TRBV7-2 to TRBJ2-1. The germline V gene has CDR1 SGHTA and CDR2 FQGNSA. The CDR3 spans 15 residues. CDR3 sequence: CASSLAISGNREQFF.

The genes are TRBV10-2 and TRBJ2-7. In germline, CDR1 is WSHSY, CDR2 SAAADI. This CDR3 spans 13 amino acids. Here the CDR3 reads CASSEGPLYEQYF.

The rearrangement uses TRBV5-4 and TRBJ1-1. The V gene's germline CDR1 is SGHNT and CDR2 YYREEE (reference sequence). The CDR3 extends over 13 amino acids. CDR3 amino acids: CASSQTRNTEAFF.